A selection of T cell receptor beta chains follows, all from one sample in a study of T-cell reconstitution after alpha-beta-depleted transplantation in children. In TCRdb, the PCR reads were re-called with MiXCR into one record per CDR3 protein. This sample has roughly 220,000 distinct CDR3 sequences, with roughly 9.1% found just once. This specimen was PBMCs, mostly from graft donor cells, taken 360 days after TCRalphabeta/CD19-depleted stem cell transplant. Every receptor here comes from a male patient between 2 and 15 years old who had a stem cell transplant for acute myeloid leukemia, so the T cells may come from the graft donor. The CDR3 runs from the conserved cysteine through the conserved F or W. The order of the fields is D gene, V gene, J gene, clone size, CDR3 protein, CDR3 DNA. The D gene is left open where the match is weak. Not every row has a clone size; where given, it reads once, few, many or a size class.

-	TRBV20-1	TRBJ2-5	-	CSAARDSRGGTQYF	TGCAGTGCCGCCAGGGACTCCAGGGGGGGGACCCAGTACTTC
-	TRBV12-3/TRBV12-4	TRBJ1-1	-	CASSFGEGTEAFF	TGTGCCAGCAGTTTCGGGGAGGGCACTGAAGCTTTCTTT
-	TRBV6-1	TRBJ2-2	many	CASTGGGGRTGELFF	TGTGCCAGCACTGGAGGTGGTGGCCGCACCGGGGAGCTGTTTTTT
-	TRBV3-1	TRBJ2-3	many	CASSHREGAPDTQYF	TGTGCCAGCAGCCACAGGGAGGGGGCCCCAGATACGCAGTATTTT
-	TRBV7-8	TRBJ1-2	few	CASSLVGQGHYGYTF	TGTGCCAGCAGCTTAGTAGGCCAGGGCCACTATGGCTACACCTTC
-	TRBV30	TRBJ1-1	-	CAWSVLGWTNTEAFF	TGTGCCTGGAGTGTACTGGGGTGGACGAACACTGAAGCTTTCTTT
-	TRBV12-3/TRBV12-4	TRBJ1-1	many	CASSFEGTGFITEAFF	TGTGCCAGCAGTTTCGAAGGGACGGGGTTCATCACTGAAGCTTTCTTT
TRBD2	TRBV24-1	TRBJ2-1	-	CATSDGSPGTSGYNEQFF	TGTGCCACCAGTGATGGGAGCCCCGGGACTAGCGGCTACAATGAGCAGTTCTTC
TRBD2	TRBV7-3	TRBJ2-7	-	CASSLDSGGSYEQYF	TGTGCCAGCAGCTTGGATAGCGGGGGCTCCTACGAGCAGTACTTC
-	TRBV5-1	TRBJ2-7	few	CASSPKGTAYEQYF	TGCGCCAGCAGCCCAAAAGGGACTGCCTACGAGCAGTACTTC
-	TRBV5-1	TRBJ2-3	many	CASSLQGYSTDTQYF	TGCGCCAGCAGCTTACAGGGTTATAGCACAGATACGCAGTATTTT
-	TRBV2	TRBJ2-3	-	CASKGGQYTDTQYF	TGTGCCAGCAAGGGGGGACAGTACACAGATACGCAGTATTTT
-	TRBV7-4	TRBJ2-7	many	CASSTRLGQPEFGSYEQYF	TGTGCCAGCAGCACCCGGTTGGGGCAGCCAGAGTTCGGCTCCTACGAGCAGTACTTC
TRBD1	TRBV7-3	TRBJ2-7	-	CASSASGTGFHEQYF	TGTGCCAGCAGCGCCTCCGGGACAGGGTTCCACGAGCAGTACTTC
-	TRBV29-1	TRBJ2-1	many	CSVGGVSSSYNEQFF	TGCAGCGTTGGCGGGGTCTCGAGCTCCTACAATGAGCAGTTCTTC
TRBD1	TRBV7-8	TRBJ1-3	few	CASSKTGTDWGNTIYF	TGTGCCAGCAGCAAGACCGGGACAGACTGGGGAAACACCATATATTTT
TRBD2	TRBV29-1	TRBJ2-5	few	CSVGGLAGGFAETQYF	TGCAGCGTTGGGGGACTAGCGGGAGGATTTGCAGAGACCCAGTACTTC
TRBD2	TRBV10-3	TRBJ2-5	few	CAIRSGGLAEGRETQYF	TGTGCCATCAGGTCAGGGGGACTAGCGGAAGGACGAGAGACCCAGTACTTC